Described below is a single T cell receptor (beta chain) sequence and its context. V lost 5 bases and J 1 base, leaving 12 bases between the germline ends. CDR1 and CDR2 (germline): MNHEY, SMNVEV (reference sequence). This CDR3 spans 14 amino acids. The sample comes from a study of blood T cell repertoires in COVID-19. The assay was immunoSEQ multiplex PCR, and TCRdb's table has in-frame clones only and misses some. The repertoire holds about 200,000 clones, with 70% to 85% as singletons. Sequencing input: peripheral blood. The receptor comes from a human donor with acute or convalescent COVID-19. The donor label of this sample is uncertain. The V call is TRBV27, the J call TRBJ2-7; D is undetermined. CDR3 sequence: CASSPLTESYEQYF. As DNA, the CDR3 is TGTGCCAGCAGTCCCTTGACGGAGTCCTACGAGCAGTACTTC.